These 7 T cell receptor beta chains originate from one sample sequenced in a study of sequential checkpoint blockade in melanoma. This table comes from immunoSEQ multiplex PCR, and its TCRdb copy is limited to in-frame clones, with some not included. There are fewer than 40,000 clones in the sample; around nine tenths occur only once, and 12% lies in the top ten. Specified treatment: randomized to nivolumab then ipilimumab (arm A) or the reverse (arm B). Sequenced here: CD8+ T cells sorted from blood (inferred from file names), sampled from a patient given nivolumab and ipilimumab in sequence. The receptors shown here come from a human donor with melanoma.

The chain uses TRBV27 and TRBJ2-5; maybe TRBD2 (6 bases). Gene TRBJ2-7 matches the end of the DNA better, so the J call may be wrong. The CDR3 runs 15 residues. Per germline, CDR1 MNHEY and CDR2 SMNVEV (reference sequence). CDR3 region: CASSLLEGTSYEQYF. As DNA, the CDR3 is TGTGCCAGCAGTCTTTTGGAGGGAACTTCCTACGAGCAGTACTTC.

This chain uses TRBV7-3 with TRBJ2-7; a possible D gene is TRBD1 (5 bases). CDR3 length: 15 amino acids. The germline gives CDR1 SGHTA, CDR2 FQGTGA. The ends were cut back, 1 base at V and 2 bases at J, with 12 bases in the middle. The CDR3 sequence: CASSLMKGIPYEQYV. The CDR3 DNA follows: TGTGCCAGCAGCTTAATGAAGGGGATCCCCTACGAGCAGTACGTC.

This sequence joins TRBV29-1 and TRBJ1-2; TRBD1 matches 9 bases. There are 13 residues in the CDR3. Germline loops: CDR1 SQVTM, CDR2 ANQGSEA. Losses at the gene ends were 6 bases for V and 2 bases for J; bases not matched to a gene: 4. CDR3 nucleotides: TGCAGCGTCGGGACAGGGAGCAACTATGGCTACACCTTC. Its protein product is CSVGTGSNYGYTF. Supplemented by reference TRBV29-1 and TRBJ1-2, the full variable domain reads SAVISQKPSRDICQRGTSLTIQCQVDSQVTMMFWYRQQPGQSLTLIATANQGSEATYESGFVIDKFPISRPNLTFSTLTVSNMSPEDSSIYLCSVGTGSNYGYTFGSGTRLTVV.

This clone was observed a handful of times. The V and J genes are TRBV9 and TRBJ2-7; 8 positions match TRBD2. The CDR3 consists of 11 residues. J lost 12 bases, V lost 6 bases, and 8 bases had no gene match. Looked up from germline, CDR1 is SGDLS and CDR2 is YYNGEE. DNA for the CDR3: TGTGCCAGCACCCCGGGGGGGAAGGTGTACTTC. It encodes CASTPGGKVYF.

This sequence joins TRBV29-1 and TRBJ1-1; maybe TRBD1 (6 bases). Trimming took off 6 bases at V and 1 base at J, with 15 bases between the two ends. The CDR3 has 14 residues. Germline V lookup: CDR1 SQVTM, CDR2 ANQGSEA. The chain's CDR3 is CSVPRGGRNTEAFF. The CDR3, as DNA: TGCAGCGTCCCTAGGGGGGGACGGAACACTGAAGCTTTCTTT.

This chain joins TRBV27 and TRBJ1-2; D is unresolved. The ends were cut back, 8 bases at V and 3 bases at J, with 19 bases in the middle. Germline lookup yields CDR1 MNHEY and CDR2 SMNVEV (reference sequence). This CDR3 contains 15 residues. The CDR3 nucleotides are TGTGCCAGCGCTCGGCGGGGAGGCTGGGACTATGGCTACACCTTC. Translated: CASARRGGWDYGYTF.

The rearrangement links TRBV2 to TRBJ2-4; the match to TRBD2 covers 7 bases. The germline V gene encodes CDR1 SNHLY and CDR2 FYNNEI. V dropped 6 bases and J dropped 0; count of bases not matched to a gene: 11. The CDR3 is 17 amino acids. The CDR3 nucleotides are TGTGCCAGCAGCTACCGACTAGCCTCCCTAGCCAAAAACATTCAGTACTTC. Amino acid sequence: CASSYRLASLAKNIQYF.